Listed here are 21 T cell receptor beta chains from one sample, sequenced in a study of multiple sclerosis patients with progressive multifocal leukoencephalopathy. Assay used: immunoSEQ multiplex PCR; TCRdb lists only in-frame clones, some missing. Among some 30,000 clones listed, over 90% were seen once. Time point in this sample: before natalizumab initiation. Sample: PBMCs. The receptor source for this set is a man younger than 40 with multiple sclerosis.

Details on this clone: Other nucleotide sequences in the sample specify the same CDR3. The gene calls are TRBV18 and TRBJ1-2, with D tentatively TRBD1 (6 bases). Looked up from germline, CDR1 is KGHSH and CDR2 is LQKENI. Between the trimmed V and J ends, which lost 1 base and 5 bases, there was a span of 14 bases. The CDR3 loop spans 15 amino acids. CDR3 loop: CASSPQGEGGYGYTF. CDR3 coding DNA: TGTGCCAGCTCACCACAGGGTGAGGGGGGATATGGCTACACCTTC.

The rearrangement joins TRBV7-9 to TRBJ2-7; TRBD1 or TRBD2 may be the D gene (6 bases each). This CDR3 region has 14 residues. Trimming took 8 bases from V and 2 from J, leaving 16 bases between them. The germline CDR1 and CDR2 sequences are SEHNR and FQNEAQ (reference sequence). For the CDR3, the DNA is TGTGCCAGCCAAAACGGGGGCCTCGCCTACGAGCAGTACTTC. Translation gives CASQNGGLAYEQYF.

CDR3 sequence reads: CASRRDGTQKVDTQYF. The CDR3 DNA sequence: TGTGCCAGCAGACGGGACGGAACCCAGAAGGTGGATACGCAGTATTTT. The chain recombines TRBV27 with TRBJ2-3; D possibly matches TRBD1 or TRBD2 (5 bases each). This CDR3 is built from 16 residues. The ends were cut back, 6 bases at V and 6 bases at J, with 22 bases in the middle. Germline assignment: CDR1 MNHEY and CDR2 SMNVEV (reference sequence).

V is TRBV7-2 and J is TRBJ2-7, with unresolved D. Looked up from germline, CDR1 is SGHTA and CDR2 is FQGNSA. This CDR3 is built from 11 residues. V lost 5 bases and J 2 bases, leaving 4 bases between the germline ends. This CDR3 reads CASSHTYEQYF. The CDR3 nucleotides read TGTGCCAGCAGCCATACCTACGAGCAGTACTTC.

The chain uses TRBV23-1 and TRBJ1-5; the D gene is possibly TRBD1 (5 bases). TRBV23-1 is sorted into the ORF group, with uncertain function. Trimming took 9 bases from V and 0 from J, leaving 15 bases between them. This CDR3 is built from 15 residues. The CDR3 region is CARGPSRGSNQPQHF. The DNA of the CDR3 is TGCGCCAGGGGTCCAAGTAGGGGTAGCAATCAGCCCCAGCATTTT.

This chain uses TRBV4-1 with TRBJ1-1, with D perhaps matching TRBD1 (6 bases). This CDR3 has 15 residues. The V end lost 1 base, the J end lost 8 bases, and 17 bases lay between the germline ends. Germline CDR1 reads MGHRA; CDR2 reads YSYEKL. CDR3 coding DNA: TGCGCCAGCAGCCAAGTAAGCACAGGGCTGACAGAAGCTTTCTTT. Translation: CASSQVSTGLTEAFF.

The genes are TRBV30 and TRBJ1-1; 7 bases are a match to TRBD1. This CDR3 is built from 14 residues. J was trimmed by 1 base and V by 4 bases; bases with no gene match: 6. CDR1 and CDR2 (germline): GTSNPN, SVGIG (reference sequence). The CDR3 is CAWTMGQPNTEAFF. CDR3 DNA sequence: TGTGCCTGGACCATGGGACAGCCGAACACTGAAGCTTTCTTT.

The J gene is TRBJ1-5, the V gene TRBV4-1; 7 nucleotides line up with TRBD1. In germline, CDR1 is MGHRA, CDR2 YSYEKL. This CDR3 has 16 amino acids. V trimming: 4 bases; J trimming: 1 base; junction bases outside the gene matches: 7. The CDR3 is CASSLQGDKSNQPQHF. The CDR3 region has the DNA TGCGCCAGCAGCCTCCAGGGGGATAAGAGCAATCAGCCCCAGCATTTT.

The chain carries TRBV2 and TRBJ2-5; 8 bases agree with TRBD2. The DNA end is a closer match to TRBJ2-7, so the J assignment may be wrong. The CDR3 covers 15 residues. Germline lookup yields CDR1 SNHLY and CDR2 FYNNEI. The CDR3 spells CASSRLAGGPYEQYF. The CDR3 coding sequence is TGTGCCAGCAGCCGACTGGCGGGAGGCCCCTACGAGCAGTACTTC.

V usage is TRBV5-5 and J usage is TRBJ2-3; 8 bases are a match to TRBD2. Losses at the gene ends were 4 bases for V and 6 bases for J; bases not matched to a gene: 16. There are 17 residues in the CDR3. Germline assignment: CDR1 SGHKS and CDR2 YYEKEE (reference sequence). The CDR3 protein is CASSPRVGTRRLDTQYF. CDR3 coding DNA: TGTGCCAGCAGCCCGCGGGTGGGGACTAGAAGGTTGGATACGCAGTATTTT. Full variable domain (outside the CDR3, taken from reference TRBV5-5 and TRBJ2-3): DAGVTQSPTHLIKTRGQQVTLRCSPISGHKSVSWYQQVLGQGPQFIFQYYEKEERGRGNFPDRFSARQFPNYSSELNVNALLLGDSALYLCASSPRVGTRRLDTQYFGPGTRLTVL.

The chain couples TRBV19 to TRBJ1-5; D uncertain. The CDR3 runs to 13 residues. CDR1 LNHDA and CDR2 SQIVND come from the germline V gene (reference sequence). The V end lost 0 bases, the J end lost 3 bases, and 3 bases lay between the germline ends. As DNA, the CDR3 is TGTGCCAGTAGTATAGAAAACAATCAGCCCCAGCATTTT. It translates to CASSIENNQPQHF. Full variable domain (missing parts from reference TRBV19 and TRBJ1-5): DGGITQSPKYLFRKEGQNVTLSCEQNLNHDAMYWYRQDPGQGLRLIYYSQIVNDFQKGDIAEGYSVSREKKESFPLTVTSAQKNPTAFYLCASSIENNQPQHFGDGTRLSIL.

The CDR3 sequence: CASSLYSGGSSSYNEQFF. CDR3 nucleotides: TGTGCCAGCAGCTTATATTCTGGCGGCTCAAGCTCCTACAATGAGCAGTTCTTC. The J gene is TRBJ2-1, the V gene TRBV11-2; unclear D gene. V was shortened by 2 bases and J by 0 bases, with 17 bases between the two germline ends. The CDR3 has 18 amino acids. Germline CDR1 is SGHAT and CDR2 is FQNNGV.

CDR3 amino acids: CASSSNRIMTSGVYNEQFF. CDR3 DNA: TGTGCCAGCAGCTCCAATCGAATAATGACTAGCGGGGTTTACAATGAGCAGTTCTTC. The chain recombines TRBV7-9 with TRBJ2-1; 11 nucleotides match TRBD2. CDR3 length equals 19 residues. CDR1 SEHNR and CDR2 FQNEAQ come from the germline V gene (reference sequence). J gave up 4 bases and V 4 bases, and 15 bases lay outside the gene matches.

This chain connects TRBV10-2 to TRBJ1-5; D is unclear. The V gene's germline CDR1 is WSHSY and CDR2 SAAADI. This CDR3 contains 16 residues. V was trimmed by 2 bases and J by 0 bases, leaving 11 bases between them. The CDR3 region has the DNA TGCGCCAGCAGTGAGGAGGGTTGGGATAGCAATCAGCCCCAGCATTTT. It encodes CASSEEGWDSNQPQHF.

The V gene is TRBV6-1, the J gene TRBJ1-2; weak D call: TRBD1 (5 bases). Germline V CDR1 and CDR2: MNHNS, SASEGT. The CDR3 length is 14 residues. V shed 2 bases and J shed 5 bases, with 12 bases lying between them. The CDR3 DNA reads as TGTGCCAGCAGTGAAAACGGGGCGGAATATGGCTACACCTTC. Its protein is CASSENGAEYGYTF.

This clone was seen a handful of times. This rearrangement joins TRBV15 to TRBJ2-7; D assignment may be TRBD1 or TRBD2 (5 bases each). V lost 0 bases, J lost 7 bases, and 10 bases lay in between. The germline gives CDR1 LNHNV, CDR2 YYDKDF (reference sequence). The CDR3 consists of 13 residues. As DNA, the CDR3 is TGTGCCACCAGCAGAGATGGGGGAGAAGAGCAGTACGTC. It translates to CATSRDGGEEQYV.

This clone was counted once. This chain joins TRBV30 and TRBJ1-5; tentatively, D is TRBD1 (6 bases). Germline-derived CDR1 and CDR2 are GTSNPN and SVGIG (reference sequence). Trimming took off 2 bases at V and 2 bases at J, with 13 bases between the two ends. This CDR3 has 15 residues. CDR3 loop: CAWSRGGGGNQPQHF. CDR3 sequence (DNA): TGTGCCTGGAGTCGCGGGGGGGGCGGCAATCAGCCCCAGCATTTT.

This chain uses TRBV7-9 with TRBJ1-1, with TRBD1 matching 9 bases. Germline-derived CDR1 and CDR2 are SEHNR and FQNEAQ (reference sequence). The trim removed 3 bases at V and 0 bases at J, leaving 2 bases unmatched. CDR3 length equals 15 residues. In nucleotides, the CDR3 is TGTGCCAGCAGCTTGGGGACAGGGATGAACACTGAAGCTTTCTTT. As protein: CASSLGTGMNTEAFF.

CDR3 protein: CASSILTQDQPQHF. The CDR3 bases are TGTGCCAGTAGTATTCTGACACAGGATCAGCCCCAGCATTTT. The rearrangement links TRBV19 to TRBJ1-5; D perhaps matches TRBD1 (5 bases). This CDR3 is 14 amino acids long. The germline CDR1 and CDR2 sequences are LNHDA and SQIVND (reference sequence). V lost 3 bases, J lost 5 bases, and 11 bases lay in between. The whole variable domain, remainder taken from reference TRBV19 and TRBJ1-5, is DGGITQSPKYLFRKEGQNVTLSCEQNLNHDAMYWYRQDPGQGLRLIYYSQIVNDFQKGDIAEGYSVSREKKESFPLTVTSAQKNPTAFYLCASSILTQDQPQHFGDGTRLSIL.

This chain connects TRBV15 to TRBJ1-2; the D gene is possibly TRBD1 (5 bases). Germline lookup yields CDR1 LNHNV and CDR2 YYDKDF (reference sequence). CDR3 length: 17 amino acids. Trimming cost V 0 bases and J 5 bases, with 19 bases left between them. For the CDR3, the DNA is TGTGCCACCAGCAGAGATAAGGGGCCGACCGGGAGATATGGCTACACCTTC. This encodes CATSRDKGPTGRYGYTF. The entire variable domain, with the rest obtained from reference TRBV15 and TRBJ1-2, is as follows: DAMVIQNPRYQVTQFGKPVTLSCSQTLNHNVMYWYQQKSSQAPKLLFHYYDKDFNNEADTPDNFQSRRPNTSFCFLDIRSPGLGDTAMYLCATSRDKGPTGRYGYTFGSGTRLTVV.

The chain recombines TRBV12-5 with TRBJ1-4; D is perhaps TRBD1 (5 bases). Germline CDR1 and CDR2: LGHNT and FRNRAP. The CDR3 covers 14 residues. V shed 1 base and J shed 8 bases, with 11 bases lying between them. CDR3 region: CASGLGAGREKLFF. Written as DNA, the CDR3 is TGTGCTAGTGGTTTGGGGGCAGGGCGGGAAAAACTGTTTTTT. The complete variable domain, with remaining parts taken from reference TRBV12-5 and TRBJ1-4, reads DARVTQTPRHKVTEMGQEVTMRCQPILGHNTVFWYRQTMMQGLELLAYFRNRAPLDDSGMPKDRFSAEMPDATLATLKIQPSEPRDSAVYFCASGLGAGREKLFFGSGTQLSVL.